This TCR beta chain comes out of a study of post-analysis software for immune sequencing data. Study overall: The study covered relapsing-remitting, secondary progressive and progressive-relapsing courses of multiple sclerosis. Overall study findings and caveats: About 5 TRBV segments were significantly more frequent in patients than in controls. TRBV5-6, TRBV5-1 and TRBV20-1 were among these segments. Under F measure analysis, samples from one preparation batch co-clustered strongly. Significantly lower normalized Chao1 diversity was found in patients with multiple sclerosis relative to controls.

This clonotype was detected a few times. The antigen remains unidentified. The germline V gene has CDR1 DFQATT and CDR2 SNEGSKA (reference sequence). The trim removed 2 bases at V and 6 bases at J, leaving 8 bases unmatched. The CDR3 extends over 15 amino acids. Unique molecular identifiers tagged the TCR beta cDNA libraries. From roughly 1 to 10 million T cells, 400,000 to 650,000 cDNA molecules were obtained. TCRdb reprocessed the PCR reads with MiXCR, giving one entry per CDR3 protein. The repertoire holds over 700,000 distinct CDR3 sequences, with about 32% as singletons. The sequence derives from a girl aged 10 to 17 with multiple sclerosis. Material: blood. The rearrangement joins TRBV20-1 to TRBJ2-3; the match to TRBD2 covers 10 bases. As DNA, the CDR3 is TGCAGTGCTAGACCGTCTAGCGGGAGCTCTGATACGCAGTATTTT. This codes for CSARPSSGSSDTQYF.